The rows below give T cell receptor beta chains drawn from one sample of a study of T cells in Graves' hyperthyroidism and ophthalmopathy. TCRdb reprocessed the multiplex PCR reads with MiXCR, giving one entry per CDR3 protein. The table records about 770,000 distinct CDR3 sequences, 18% of them present only once. Sequenced sample: blood. Receptors originate from a woman aged 50 to 60 with Graves' hyperthyroidism that later progressed to Graves' ophthalmopathy. The CDR3 runs from the conserved cysteine through the conserved F or W. The D gene is left open where the match is weak. The size field is filled for only some rows; it gives once, few, many or a size class.

TRBV30,TRBJ1-2,many,.,TGTGCCTGGAGATCCGACAGTCTTTACTATGGCTACACCTTC,CAWRSDSLYYGYTF
TRBV5-1,TRBJ1-3,.,.,TGCGCCAGCAGCTTGGAGGCTCATGGAAACACCATATATTTT,CASSLEAHGNTIYF
TRBV6-1,TRBJ2-1,.,.,TGTGCCAGCCGGGCGGGGTTACACAATGAGCAGTTCTTC,CASRAGLHNEQFF
TRBV2,TRBJ2-7,many,TRBD1,TGTGCCAGCAGGACGGGACAGGACAGCTCCTACGAGCAGTACTTC,CASRTGQDSSYEQYF
TRBV4-1,TRBJ2-7,.,TRBD2,TGCGCCAGCAGCCTGAACACGGGGGGATCCTACCAGCAGTACTTC,CASSLNTGGSYQQYF
TRBV7-6,TRBJ1-1,few,.,TGTGCCAGCAGCTTAGGCTCGGGCAGGAACACTGAAGCTTTCTTT,CASSLGSGRNTEAFF
TRBV6-1,TRBJ1-1,.,.,TGTGCCAGCAGTCCCACACACCCCGTTGTATTGAACACTGAAGCTTTCTTT,CASSPTHPVVLNTEAFF
TRBV5-1,TRBJ2-5,few,.,TGCGCCAGCAGCGACCCCCGGAGGGGCCTACAAGAGACCCAGTACTTC,CASSDPRRGLQETQYF
TRBV20-1,TRBJ1-2,many,.,TGCAGTGCTCCACGGTCAAATGGGGATGGCTACACCTTC,CSAPRSNGDGYTF
TRBV12-3/TRBV12-4,TRBJ1-5,many,TRBD1,TGTGCCAGCAGTTTCGGACAGGGACCTAGCAATCAGCCCCAGCATTTT,CASSFGQGPSNQPQHF
TRBV19,TRBJ1-1,.,.,TGTGCCAGTAGCGTGGACCCTGATACTGAAGCTTTCTTT,CASSVDPDTEAFF
TRBV9,TRBJ1-1,many,.,TGTGCCAGCAGCGCGCTAGATGGAGGGAACACTGAAGCTTTCTTT,CASSALDGGNTEAFF
TRBV6-5,TRBJ1-4,.,.,TGTGCCAGCAGTTACTCCCAAGGGGTGGAAAAACTGTTTTTT,CASSYSQGVEKLFF
TRBV4-1,TRBJ2-5,.,TRBD2,TGCGCCAGCAGACTTAGCGGGGGGCCGCGGGAGACCCAGTACTTC,CASRLSGGPRETQYF
TRBV6-1,TRBJ2-3,.,TRBD1,TGTGCCAGCAGTGAAGAACCCGGACAGGGTATGGATACGCAGTATTTT,CASSEEPGQGMDTQYF
TRBV10-3,TRBJ2-3,.,TRBD1,TGTGCCAGTGGACAGGGCAACACAGATACGCAGTATTTT,CASGQGNTDTQYF
TRBV30,TRBJ2-7,.,.,TGTGCCTGGAGTGTAGGGGTGTTCGGTGGGAAGACCTACGAGCAGTACTTC,CAWSVGVFGGKTYEQYF
TRBV7-6,TRBJ2-1,many,.,TGTGCCAGCAGCTTAGCGCTGGGACCCCAGAATGAGCAGTTCTTC,CASSLALGPQNEQFF
TRBV12-3/TRBV12-4,TRBJ2-1,.,.,TGTGCCAGCAGTGAGGGGCGCTCCTACAATGAGCAGTTCTTC,CASSEGRSYNEQFF
TRBV4-1,TRBJ1-5,many,.,TGCGCCAGCAGCCAAGACTCGGGCAGGGTGGATCAGCCCCAGCATTTT,CASSQDSGRVDQPQHF
TRBV6-1,TRBJ1-5,few,TRBD1,TGTGCCACCAAGTTAAGGGGGCAGGATATCAATCAGCCCCAGCATTTT,CATKLRGQDINQPQHF
TRBV2,TRBJ1-4,.,.,TGTGCCAGCAGTGACACAGTTAATGAAAAACTGTTTTTT,CASSDTVNEKLFF
TRBV5-1,TRBJ1-6,few,TRBD1,TGCGCCAGCAGCTCATATGACAGGGGGCGATCCTATAATTCACCCCTCCACTTT,CASSSYDRGRSYNSPLHF
TRBV12-3/TRBV12-4,TRBJ1-5,many,TRBD1,TGTGCCAGCAGTCCACAGGGGTCGGCTCAGCCCCAGCATTTT,CASSPQGSAQPQHF
TRBV20-1,TRBJ2-5,few,TRBD1,TGCAGTGCCTTCAGGACAGGGCGGGAGACCCAGTACTTC,CSAFRTGRETQYF
TRBV18,TRBJ1-4,many,.,TGTGCCAGCTCACCCGGGACGGGAAATGAAAAACTGTTTTTT,CASSPGTGNEKLFF
TRBV29-1,TRBJ1-1,few,TRBD1,TGCAGCACTTCCGGGACAGGAGCCCCTGGGGCTTTCTTT,CSTSGTGAPGAFF